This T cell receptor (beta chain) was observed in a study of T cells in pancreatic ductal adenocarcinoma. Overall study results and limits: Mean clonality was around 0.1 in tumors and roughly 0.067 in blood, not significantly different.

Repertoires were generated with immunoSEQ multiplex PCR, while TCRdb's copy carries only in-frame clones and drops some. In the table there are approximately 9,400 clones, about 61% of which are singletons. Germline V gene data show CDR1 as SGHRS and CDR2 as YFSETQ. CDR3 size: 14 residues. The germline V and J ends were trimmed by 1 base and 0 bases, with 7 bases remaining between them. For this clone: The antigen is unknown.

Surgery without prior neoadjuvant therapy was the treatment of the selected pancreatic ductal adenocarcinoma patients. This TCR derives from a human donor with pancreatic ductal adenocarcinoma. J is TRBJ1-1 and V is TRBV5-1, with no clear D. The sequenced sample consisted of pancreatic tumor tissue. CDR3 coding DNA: TGCGCCAGCAGCTTGAAAGGGATGAACACTGAAGCTTTCTTT. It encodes CASSLKGMNTEAFF.